This TCR beta chain was documented in a study of T-cell reconstitution after alpha-beta-depleted transplantation in children. Germline CDR1 and CDR2: SGHRS and YFSETQ. V dropped 2 bases and J dropped 13; count of bases not matched to a gene: 9. The length of the CDR3 is 15 residues. This clonotype was recorded a few times. The target antigen is unknown. The study's findings and limits: Reportedly, roughly two months post-transplant, alpha-beta T cells arose from several hundred expanded graft clones. Among T cells one year after transplant, newly produced cells accounted for most counts and diversity.

Using unique molecular identifiers, the investigators prepared the TCRbeta library. TCRdb re-called the PCR reads with MiXCR, one entry per CDR3 protein. The sample has some 840,000 distinct CDR3 sequences; roughly 15% are singletons. The chain employs TRBV5-1 and TRBJ2-1; TRBD2 matches at 13 bases. The sequencing here drew on PBMCs, mostly from graft donor cells, taken 360 days after TCRalphabeta/CD19-depleted stem cell transplant. This TCR came from a male patient younger than 18 who had a stem cell transplant for acute lymphoblastic leukemia, so the T cells may come from the graft donor. The CDR3 loop reads CASSFPGLAGRTQFF. In nucleotides, the CDR3 is TGCGCCAGCAGCTTTCCGGGACTAGCGGGACGGACACAGTTCTTC.